This T cell receptor beta chain was found in a study of blood T cells in healthy people across ages. Then a second PCR, running about 6 to 12 cycles, was carried out with a sample-barcoded 5' primer and a J-beta primer mix. TCRdb re-analysed the 5' RACE reads in MiXCR, keeping a single row per CDR3 protein. Among 650,000 or so distinct CDR3 sequences listed, roughly half were seen once. No fewer than 5.5 micrograms of total RNA were isolated from every sample. The receptor comes from a woman of 80 years or more in good health. Sequencing was carried out using blood.

This chain's CDR3 is CASSWFGGKYEQYF. The CDR3 nucleotides read TGTGCCAGCAGCTGGTTCGGGGGTAAATACGAGCAGTACTTC. The chain couples TRBV21-1 to TRBJ2-7; the table assigns TRBD1, which was not confirmed against the DNA. TRBV21-1 is shown as a pseudogene. The CDR3 extends over 14 amino acids.